A single sample is the source of the 22 T cell receptor beta chains below, sequenced in a study of cytomegalovirus exposure and HLA in healthy donors. Generated by immunoSEQ multiplex PCR, the TCRdb table keeps only in-frame clones and is missing some. The table shows 150,000 to 180,000 clones, with about 88% occurring only once. The sample comprised PBMCs. All receptors derive from a man between 18 and 29 years old in good health and CMV-seropositive.

The chain couples TRBV5-1 to TRBJ1-1; TRBD1 might be the D (5 bases). The ends were cut back, 4 bases at V and 7 bases at J, with 14 bases in the middle. Germline-derived CDR1 and CDR2 are SGHRS and YFSETQ. The CDR3 runs 13 residues. Here the CDR3 reads CASSPAGGGEAFF. The CDR3, as DNA: TGCGCCAGCAGCCCCGCTGGGGGAGGTGAAGCTTTCTTT.

The chain employs TRBV5-4 and TRBJ1-3, with D hard to call. The CDR3 totals 12 residues. Trimming cost V 1 base and J 4 bases, with 3 bases left between them. CDR1 is SGHNT and CDR2 is YYREEE in the germline V gene (reference sequence). In DNA, the CDR3 is TGTGCCAGCAGCTTGTCAGGAAACACCATATATTTT. Amino acids: CASSLSGNTIYF.

The chain combines TRBV5-1 with TRBJ2-1; TRBD2 agrees at 10 bases. J lost 7 bases, V lost 4 bases, and 14 bases had no gene match. CDR3 length: 17 amino acids. Per germline, CDR1 SGHRS and CDR2 YFSETQ. CDR3 residues: CASSQRVAGGSGNEQFF. The CDR3 region has the DNA TGCGCCAGCAGCCAACGGGTAGCGGGGGGATCAGGGAATGAGCAGTTCTTC.

A single count supports this clone. J is TRBJ1-1 and V is TRBV7-6; unclear D gene. The CDR3 extends over 14 amino acids. Trimming took 1 base from V and 5 from J, leaving 11 bases between them. Germline V gene sequence: CDR1 SGHVS, CDR2 FNYEAQ. The CDR3 nucleotides read TGTGCCAGCAGCTTAGAGTCACATTCGACTGAAGCTTTCTTT. Its translation is CASSLESHSTEAFF.

This sequence joins TRBV7-6 and TRBJ2-7; TRBD2 matches 10 bases. The CDR3 runs to 14 residues. Germline assignment: CDR1 SGHVS and CDR2 FNYEAQ. J gave up 6 bases and V 10 bases, and 12 bases lay outside the gene matches. The CDR3 is CAIHLAGVSREQYF. In DNA, the CDR3 is TGTGCCATCCATCTAGCGGGAGTTTCGCGCGAGCAGTACTTC.

J is TRBJ2-2 and V is TRBV7-3, with 10 positions matching TRBD2. This CDR3 comprises 18 residues. The junction had 10 bases not matched to a gene; V was cut back by 5 bases and J by 1 base. CDR1 is SGHTA and CDR2 is FQGTGA in the germline V gene. The CDR3 spells CASSPVGTSEMNTGELFF. The CDR3 coding sequence is TGTGCCAGCAGCCCAGTCGGGACTAGCGAGATGAACACCGGGGAGCTGTTTTTT. Complete variable domain (other parts from reference TRBV7-3 and TRBJ2-2): GAGVSQTPSNKVTEKGKYVELRCDPISGHTALYWYRQSLGQGPEFLIYFQGTGAADDSGLPNDRFFAVRPEGSVSTLKIQRTERGDSAVYLCASSPVGTSEMNTGELFFGEGSRLTVL.

This chain links TRBV9 with TRBJ1-3, with 8 nucleotides matching TRBD1. J was trimmed by 4 bases and V by 5 bases; bases with no gene match: 5. The CDR3 totals 14 residues. Germline CDR1 SGDLS, CDR2 YYNGEE. The CDR3 region has the DNA TGTGCCAGCAGTGGCGGGACAGGAGGAAACACCATATATTTT. Amino acids: CASSGGTGGNTIYF.

The chain recombines TRBV7-2 with TRBJ2-1; no reliable D call. In germline, CDR1 is SGHTA, CDR2 FQGNSA. With 4 bases removed from V and 6 bases from J, the gap between germline ends came to 13 bases. The CDR3 spans 14 residues. The CDR3 reads CASSSPPPFNEQFF. Here the CDR3 DNA reads TGTGCCAGCAGCTCTCCCCCCCCCTTCAATGAGCAGTTCTTC.

CDR3 coding DNA: TGTGCCAGCAGCTCGGTTCTAGCGGGGGGCGGCAATGAGCAGTTCTTC. Protein product: CASSSVLAGGGNEQFF. The rearrangement uses TRBV5-6 and TRBJ2-1, with TRBD2 identical over 11 bases. The CDR3 is 16 residues long. V gave up 3 bases and J gave up 6 bases; unmatched junction bases: 8. Germline V gene sequence: CDR1 SGHDT, CDR2 YYEEEE.

The J gene is TRBJ2-2, the V gene TRBV2; D gene ambiguous. The germline V gene encodes CDR1 SNHLY and CDR2 FYNNEI. V was shortened by 6 bases and J by 1 base, with 9 bases between the two germline ends. CDR3 length: 14 residues. CDR3 nucleotide sequence: TGTGCCAGCAGCCACAGTCTGAACACCGGGGAGCTGTTTTTT. Amino acid sequence: CASSHSLNTGELFF.

The chain couples TRBV4-1 to TRBJ2-7, with TRBD1 identical over 8 bases. This CDR3 is 16 amino acids long. Germline CDR1 is MGHRA and CDR2 is YSYEKL. J lost 3 bases, V lost 1 base, and 8 bases had no gene match. The CDR3 reads CASSQGPTGGNYEQYF. The CDR3 coding sequence is TGCGCCAGCAGCCAAGGACCTACAGGGGGGAACTACGAGCAGTACTTC.

The chain has TRBV9 and TRBJ2-3; 7 positions agree with TRBD2. This CDR3 region has 16 residues. Germline CDR1 reads SGDLS; CDR2 reads YYNGEE. V dropped 4 bases and J dropped 0; count of bases not matched to a gene: 8. The CDR3 spells CASSPRAGSSTDTQYF. The CDR3 DNA reads TGTGCCAGCAGCCCCCGAGCGGGGTCTAGCACAGATACGCAGTATTTT.

This rearrangement joins TRBV7-9 to TRBJ1-2, with 9 bases identical to TRBD1. The length of the CDR3 is 16 residues. Germline V gene data show CDR1 as SEHNR and CDR2 as FQNEAQ (reference sequence). V dropped 5 bases and J dropped 2; count of bases not matched to a gene: 9. The DNA for the CDR3 is TGTGCCAGCAGCACCCCCTTACAGGGGGCGAACTATGGCTACACCTTC. It yields the protein CASSTPLQGANYGYTF. Full variable domain (missing parts from reference TRBV7-9 and TRBJ1-2): DTGVSQNPRHKITKRGQNVTFRCDPISEHNRLYWYRQTLGQGPEFLTYFQNEAQLEKSRLLSDRFSAERPKGSFSTLEIQRTEQGDSAMYLCASSTPLQGANYGYTFGSGTRLTVV.

V gene TRBV11-2 combines with J gene TRBJ2-1; 12 bases agree with TRBD2. The CDR3 has 19 amino acids. The germline gives CDR1 SGHAT, CDR2 FQNNGV. V was pared by 0 bases and J by 2 bases, with 8 bases of the junction left unmatched. The CDR3 is CASSLDTTSGRPTYNEQFF. The CDR3 DNA follows: TGTGCCAGCAGCTTAGATACTACTAGCGGGAGGCCTACCTACAATGAGCAGTTCTTC. The whole variable domain, remainder taken from reference TRBV11-2 and TRBJ2-1, is EAGVAQSPRYKIIEKRQSVAFWCNPISGHATLYWYQQILGQGPKLLIQFQNNGVVDDSQLPKDRFSAERLKGVDSTLKIQPAKLEDSAVYLCASSLDTTSGRPTYNEQFFGPGTRLTVL.

The chain couples TRBV11-2 to TRBJ1-4; 10 bases are a match to TRBD1. The germline CDR1 and CDR2 sequences are SGHAT and FQNNGV. The V and J ends lost 5 bases and 8 bases, in that order; junction bases with no gene match: 8. The CDR3 runs 15 residues. This CDR3 reads CASSPGDRGREKLFF. DNA for the CDR3: TGTGCCAGCAGCCCCGGGGACAGGGGAAGGGAAAAACTGTTTTTT.

As DNA, the CDR3 is TGTGCCAGCCTAGAGGGGGCGGCTAATGAAAAACTGTTTTTT. Amino acids: CASLEGAANEKLFF. The chain carries TRBV2 and TRBJ1-4, with 7 bases matching TRBD1. With V trimmed by 8 bases and J by 3 bases, 6 bases remained unmatched. The CDR3 consists of 14 residues. CDR1 and CDR2 from the germline V gene are SNHLY and FYNNEI.

CDR3 coding DNA: TGTGCCAGCAGCCCCGCGCACTTTAGTCCAGAGACCCAGTACTTC. Translated: CASSPAHFSPETQYF. V and J are TRBV4-2 and TRBJ2-5; D gene ambiguous. In germline, CDR1 is LGHNA, CDR2 YNFKEQ. This CDR3 contains 15 residues. V was pared by 4 bases and J by 4 bases, with 16 bases between.

The rearrangement links TRBV11-2 to TRBJ1-1, with D possibly being TRBD1 (6 bases). The CDR3 is 15 amino acids. CDR1 and CDR2 from the germline V gene are SGHAT and FQNNGV. The V gene lost 5 bases and the J gene lost 3 bases, with 16 bases spanning the gap. This CDR3 is CASSVLQGPDTEAFF. The CDR3 coding sequence is TGTGCCAGCAGCGTCTTACAGGGACCGGACACTGAAGCTTTCTTT.

V is TRBV15 and J is TRBJ1-4; D is possibly TRBD1 (6 bases). With 0 bases removed from V and 7 bases from J, the gap between germline ends came to 12 bases. CDR1 and CDR2 from the germline V gene are LNHNV and YYDKDF (reference sequence). The CDR3 has 15 amino acids. The CDR3 sequence: CATSRDQGSSEKLFF. In nucleotides, the CDR3 is TGTGCCACCAGCAGAGATCAGGGGAGTAGTGAAAAACTGTTTTTT.

This clone is classed as medium-sized. The chain combines TRBV13 with TRBJ2-1; D perhaps matches TRBD2 (6 bases). V lost 5 bases and J lost 2, with 16 bases in between. CDR3 length: 16 residues. Germline V CDR1 and CDR2: PRHDT, FYEKMQ (reference sequence). DNA for the CDR3: TGTGCCAGCAGCACCGGGACTCCCTGGGCCTACAATGAGCAGTTCTTC. It encodes CASSTGTPWAYNEQFF. The full variable domain, in which reference TRBV13 and TRBJ2-1 provide the parts outside the CDR3, is AAGVIQSPRHLIKEKRETATLKCYPIPRHDTVYWYQQGPGQDPQFLISFYEKMQSDKGSIPDRFSAQQFSDYHSELNMSSLELGDSALYFCASSTGTPWAYNEQFFGPGTRLTVL.

V gene TRBV13 combines with J gene TRBJ1-1; no reliable D call. The CDR3 consists of 13 residues. CDR1 is PRHDT and CDR2 is FYEKMQ in the germline V gene (reference sequence). With 6 bases removed from V and 1 base from J, the gap between germline ends came to 9 bases. The CDR3 DNA follows: TGTGCCAGCAGAAGCGGGCGGAACACTGAAGCTTTCTTT. Translated: CASRSGRNTEAFF.

This chain uses TRBV6-5 with TRBJ1-6; TRBD1 aligns across 7 bases. V lost 2 bases to trimming and J lost 5 bases; unmatched junction nucleotides: 6. This CDR3 comprises 16 residues. Germline-derived CDR1 and CDR2 are MNHEY and SVGAGI. The CDR3 reads CASSYSVDRHNSPLHF. The CDR3 coding sequence is TGTGCCAGCAGTTACAGCGTGGACAGGCATAATTCACCCCTCCACTTT.